The source of this T cell receptor beta chain is a study of T cell repertoires in cytomegalovirus infection. Study summary: CMV infection and matching HLA type were both indicated by public TCR beta signatures.

The CDR3 sequence is 20 residues long. Germline loops: CDR1 SEHNR, CDR2 FQNEAQ (reference sequence). The V segment lost 4 bases and the J segment 2 bases; nucleotides outside the gene matches: 14. This clonotype was observed a handful of times. The target antigen is unknown. In TCRdb, the reads were re-called with MiXCR into one record per CDR3 protein. The sample contains fewer than 300,000 distinct CDR3 sequences, about 23% of which appear only once. Study conclusions and caveats: In two of eight donors, the top clonotype was HLA-C-restricted CMV-specific. Identification of carriers of CMV plus the relevant HLA was performed using cumulative public TCR beta family frequency.

This TCR was sampled from a human donor in good health (CMV status not recorded). Some clones in this sample may be carry-over from other donors' samples. The specimen sequenced was PBMCs. The chain carries TRBV7-9 and TRBJ2-3, with 14 bases identical to TRBD2. CDR3 nucleotide sequence: TGTGCCAGCAGCTCCCGACTAGCGGGGGGGCTTTCGGCCCCCACAGATACGCAGTATTTT. Encoded protein: CASSSRLAGGLSAPTDTQYF. Complete variable domain (other parts from reference TRBV7-9 and TRBJ2-3): DTGVSQNPRHKITKRGQNVTFRCDPISEHNRLYWYRQTLGQGPEFLTYFQNEAQLEKSRLLSDRFSAERPKGSFSTLEIQRTEQGDSAMYLCASSSRLAGGLSAPTDTQYFGPGTRLTVL.